Following are 24 T cell receptor beta chains from one sample sequenced in a study of blood T cells in healthy people across ages. It was with a sample-barcoded 5' primer and a J-beta primer mix that a second PCR of about 6 to 11 cycles was run. TCRdb passed the 5' RACE reads through MiXCR, listing each CDR3 protein once. The sample has 1.5 million or so distinct CDR3 sequences; roughly two fifths are singletons. Sequencing input: blood. The source of these receptors is a woman younger than 35 in good health.

This chain links TRBV5-1 with TRBJ2-7, with D perhaps matching TRBD2 (7 bases). V gave up 3 bases and J gave up 7 bases, with 17 bases separating them. CDR3 length: 14 residues. CDR1 and CDR2 (germline): SGHRS, YFSETQ. CDR3 nucleotides: TGCGCCAGCAGCTACCACGGGGGGCAAAATGAGCAGTACTTC. Amino acid sequence: CASSYHGGQNEQYF.

A few counts support this clonotype. The J gene is TRBJ2-1, the V gene TRBV16, with D uncertain. The CDR3 is 11 residues long. V lost 0 bases to trimming and J lost 12 bases, with 6 bases between them. Germline V lookup: CDR1 KGHSY, CDR2 FQNENV. The CDR3 DNA reads as TGTGCCAGCAGCCAATCGGGTCCGCAGTTCTTC. This sequence encodes CASSQSGPQFF.

The chain employs TRBV12-3 or TRBV12-4 and TRBJ1-6; D not resolved. CDR3 length: 16 residues. The V gene lost 5 bases and the J gene lost 0 bases, with 11 bases spanning the gap. The CDR3 region is CASSLGVGSYNSPLHF. DNA of the CDR3: TGTGCCAGCAGTCTCGGGGTGGGCTCCTATAATTCACCCCTCCACTTT.

This clonotype was recorded a few times. V usage is TRBV4-3 and J usage is TRBJ2-5; 7 positions agree with TRBD2. The CDR3 contains 15 residues. J was trimmed by 5 bases and V by 1 base; bases with no gene match: 7. From germline, CDR1 is LGHNA and CDR2 YSLEER. DNA for the CDR3: TGCGCCAGCAGCCAAGGTCGTAGCGGGCTTGAGACCCAGTACTTC. It yields the protein CASSQGRSGLETQYF.

This clonotype was seen a handful of times. V usage is TRBV4-3 and J usage is TRBJ2-7; 9 nucleotides line up with TRBD2. The germline V gene encodes CDR1 LGHNA and CDR2 YSLEER. V lost 1 base, J lost 0 bases, and 4 bases stayed unmatched. The CDR3 is 16 residues long. CDR3 sequence: CASSQVASGASYEQYF. As DNA, the CDR3 is TGCGCCAGCAGCCAAGTAGCTAGCGGGGCCTCCTACGAGCAGTACTTC.

The chain links TRBV6-5 to TRBJ1-5, with 7 bases matching TRBD1. The junction had 9 bases not matched to a gene; V was cut back by 6 bases and J by 4 bases. The CDR3 is made up of 15 amino acids. Germline V gene lookup returns CDR1 MNHEY and CDR2 SVGAGI. The CDR3 DNA reads TGTGCCAGCAGACCTAGGGGGCATCTAAATCAGCCCCAGCATTTT. This gives the protein CASRPRGHLNQPQHF.

V usage is TRBV7-2 and J usage is TRBJ1-1; the D gene is possibly TRBD1 (5 bases). CDR1 is SGHTA, CDR2 FQGNSA, per germline. V was cut by 2 bases and J by 12 bases, with 16 bases left in between. The CDR3 spans 13 residues. The CDR3 region has the DNA TGTGCCAGCAGCTTAATGGAGGGGATCGGCCCTTTCTTT. It yields the protein CASSLMEGIGPFF. Combining the CDR3 with reference TRBV7-2 and TRBJ1-1 gives the whole variable domain GAGVSQSPSNKVTEKGKDVELRCDPISGHTALYWYRQSLGQGLEFLIYFQGNSAPDKSGLPSDRFSAERTGGSVSTLTIQRTQQEDSAVYLCASSLMEGIGPFFGQGTRLTVV.

The V gene is TRBV12-3 or TRBV12-4, the J gene TRBJ2-1, with 11 bases that match TRBD2. TRBJ2-7 matches the DNA end more closely, so the J call is doubtful. This CDR3 is 15 amino acids long. The CDR3 region is CASSLDSGRGNEQYF. The DNA for the CDR3 is TGTGCCAGCAGTTTGGATAGCGGGAGGGGGAATGAGCAGTACTTC.

This clonotype was seen only a few times. CDR3 sequence reads: CASSQGSVPGLAGEADTQYF. DNA for the CDR3: TGTGCCAGCAGCCAAGGTTCTGTTCCGGGACTAGCGGGAGAAGCAGATACGCAGTATTTT. The rearrangement joins TRBV4-2 to TRBJ2-3, with 14 bases aligning to TRBD2. Germline CDR1 LGHNA, CDR2 YNFKEQ. This CDR3 spans 20 amino acids. The V segment lost 1 base and the J segment 4 bases; nucleotides outside the gene matches: 13.

This clonotype was detected only a few times. The DNA of the CDR3 is TGCAGCGTTGGGAAGAGAGACATGAACACTGAAGCTTTCTTT. The encoded protein is CSVGKRDMNTEAFF. This chain links TRBV29-1 with TRBJ1-1; D gene ambiguous. Germline V lookup: CDR1 SQVTM, CDR2 ANQGSEA. The CDR3 length is 14 residues. V shed 4 bases and J shed 0 bases, with 12 bases lying between them.

The chain joins TRBV7-3 to TRBJ2-1; possible D gene TRBD1, 6 bases. This CDR3 spans 16 amino acids. Trimming pared 1 base from V and 7 bases from J, leaving 17 bases between. Germline V lookup: CDR1 SGHTA, CDR2 FQGTGA. CDR3 in amino acids: CASSLIGQGKGNEQFF. In nucleotides, the CDR3 is TGTGCCAGCAGCTTAATAGGGCAGGGGAAAGGGAATGAGCAGTTCTTC.

The V gene is TRBV6-4, the J gene TRBJ2-3; the match to TRBD2 covers 10 bases. The CDR3 sequence is 16 residues long. The germline gives CDR1 MRHNA, CDR2 SNTAGT. Trimming removed 0 bases from V and 0 bases from J; junction bases left unmatched: 0. CDR3 coding DNA: TGTGCCAGCAGTGACTCTAGCGGGGGGAGCACAGATACGCAGTATTTT. Translation: CASSDSSGGSTDTQYF.

This clonotype was detected only a few times. The chain joins TRBV25-1 to TRBJ1-2; TRBD1 aligns across 8 bases. Looked up from germline, CDR1 is MGHDK and CDR2 is SYGVNS. J lost 7 bases, V lost 2 bases, and 15 bases had no gene match. This CDR3 has 17 amino acids. As DNA, the CDR3 is TGTGCCAGCAGTGAACCTTTAGGGGCCAGGGGGCAGGGTGGCTACACCTTC. Protein sequence: CASSEPLGARGQGGYTF.

The chain carries TRBV29-1 and TRBJ2-1; D possibly corresponds to TRBD2 (5 bases). This CDR3 region has 12 residues. The germline V gene has CDR1 SQVTM and CDR2 ANQGSEA. V was cut by 3 bases and J by 10 bases, with 13 bases left in between. CDR3 protein: CSVDEGTYEQFF. DNA for the CDR3: TGCAGCGTTGATGAGGGAACCTACGAGCAGTTCTTC.

This clonotype was seen ten or more times. The genes are TRBV12-3 or TRBV12-4 and TRBJ2-7, with D possibly being TRBD1 or TRBD2 (5 bases each). The CDR3 runs 13 residues. Trimming removed 6 bases at V and 2 bases at J, with 11 bases between. CDR3 amino acids: CASRRDGTYEQYF. The CDR3 DNA reads TGTGCCAGCAGGAGGGACGGAACCTACGAGCAGTACTTC.

The chain links TRBV12-3 or TRBV12-4 to TRBJ1-6; D not certain. The CDR3 sequence is 15 residues long. Trimming left V 1 base short and J 2 bases short, with 6 bases between. CDR3 sequence (DNA): TGTGCCAGCAGTTTAGGGGTTACCTATAATTCACCCCTCCACTTT. Translating gives CASSLGVTYNSPLHF.

This clonotype occurred a few times. The chain has TRBV6-2 or TRBV6-3 and TRBJ2-5; D call uncertain. This CDR3 has 14 amino acids. V gave up 2 bases and J gave up 2 bases, with 9 bases separating them. The germline V gene encodes CDR1 MNHEY and CDR2 SVGEGT. The CDR3, as DNA: TGTGCCAGCAGTTACAGGGATGTGCAAGAGACCCAGTACTTC. Translation gives CASSYRDVQETQYF.

This clonotype was seen more than once but under ten times. The V and J genes are TRBV7-9 and TRBJ1-2; D remains ambiguous. The CDR3 extends over 13 amino acids. V was trimmed by 7 bases and J by 0 bases, leaving 9 bases between them. The germline gives CDR1 SEHNR, CDR2 FQNEAQ (reference sequence). The CDR3 DNA follows: TGTGCCAGCACCTCCGGGGCTAACTATGGCTACACCTTC. Amino acids: CASTSGANYGYTF.

The J gene is TRBJ1-1, the V gene TRBV7-9; D ambiguous. The CDR3 sequence is 13 residues long. The germline V gene encodes CDR1 SEHNR and CDR2 FQNEAQ (reference sequence). V was cut by 3 bases and J by 1 base, with 6 bases left in between. The DNA for the CDR3 is TGTGCCAGCAGCTTGATCCAGAACACTGAAGCTTTCTTT. Translation: CASSLIQNTEAFF. The complete variable domain, with remaining parts taken from reference TRBV7-9 and TRBJ1-1, reads DTGVSQNPRHKITKRGQNVTFRCDPISEHNRLYWYRQTLGQGPEFLTYFQNEAQLEKSRLLSDRFSAERPKGSFSTLEIQRTEQGDSAMYLCASSLIQNTEAFFGQGTRLTVV.

This chain's CDR3 is CASGRAKNSYEQYF. The DNA for the CDR3 is TGTGCCAGCGGCAGGGCCAAAAACTCCTACGAGCAGTACTTC. The chain joins TRBV7-2 to TRBJ2-7, with D possibly being TRBD1 (5 bases). V lost 8 bases to trimming and J lost 0 bases, with 14 bases between them. Germline V CDR1 and CDR2: SGHTA, FQGNSA. The CDR3 is 14 residues long. The variable domain in full, completed from reference TRBV7-2 and TRBJ2-7, reads GAGVSQSPSNKVTEKGKDVELRCDPISGHTALYWYRQSLGQGLEFLIYFQGNSAPDKSGLPSDRFSAERTGGSVSTLTIQRTQQEDSAVYLCASGRAKNSYEQYFGPGTRLTVT.

V and J are TRBV12-3 or TRBV12-4 and TRBJ1-1; D is unclear. The CDR3 totals 10 residues. V was cut by 11 bases and J by 5 bases, with 9 bases left in between. The CDR3 sequence is CAVGWTEAFF. CDR3 DNA: TGTGCCGTAGGGTGGACTGAAGCTTTCTTT.

This clonotype was observed a few times. The CDR3 DNA follows: TGTGCCAGCAGCGTAGGGCTAAATCAGCCCCAGCATTTT. Its protein product is CASSVGLNQPQHF. The V and J genes are TRBV9 and TRBJ1-5; D is ambiguous. This CDR3 spans 13 amino acids. Germline V lookup: CDR1 SGDLS, CDR2 YYNGEE. V lost 0 bases to trimming and J lost 4 bases, with 5 bases between them.

V and J are TRBV28 and TRBJ1-1, with D possibly TRBD1 on 6 matching bases. Germline V CDR1 and CDR2: MDHEN, SYDVKM. CDR3 size: 15 residues. V lost 7 bases and J 1 base, leaving 16 bases between the germline ends. CDR3 coding DNA: TGTGCCAGCACCTTGGGGGGGGCAGAGAACACTGAAGCTTTCTTT. Amino acid sequence: CASTLGGAENTEAFF.

V usage is TRBV4-1 and J usage is TRBJ1-5, with 7 bases fitting TRBD1. CDR1 and CDR2 (germline): MGHRA, YSYEKL. The ends lost 0 bases at V and 6 bases at J; junction bases unmatched: 5. The CDR3 spans 15 residues. CDR3 region: CASSQDEAGGQPQHF. As DNA, the CDR3 is TGCGCCAGCAGCCAAGACGAGGCAGGGGGTCAGCCCCAGCATTTT.